This T cell receptor beta chain originates from a study of cytomegalovirus exposure and HLA in healthy donors. Broader study findings: Cytomegalovirus status was reportedly diagnosed by the classifier with high specificity and sensitivity. For TCR beta chains, V- and J-gene trimming was later linked to a missense DCLRE1C variant. 87-base-pair reads could not separate some V segments, including TRBV6-2 and TRBV6-3. It was only CMV serostatus that was available as immune exposure information.

PCR amplification relied on 60 Vbeta primers (plus 13 Jbeta primers). The table came from immunoSEQ multiplex PCR; TCRdb's copy has only in-frame clones and leaves some out. Of roughly 150,000 clones in the sample, over 80% were seen once. The CDR3 totals 14 residues. Trimming removed 4 bases at V and 0 bases at J, with 7 bases between. Looked up from germline, CDR1 is MNHEY and CDR2 is SMNVEV (reference sequence). This clone was detected only a few times. Its antigen is undetermined. This TCR came from a woman between 18 and 29 years old in good health and CMV-seronegative. The chain uses TRBV27 and TRBJ2-1; D perhaps matches TRBD1 (5 bases). The specimen was PBMCs. The CDR3 is CASSWGGSYNEQFF. The CDR3 DNA sequence: TGTGCCAGCAGTTGGGGCGGCTCCTACAATGAGCAGTTCTTC.